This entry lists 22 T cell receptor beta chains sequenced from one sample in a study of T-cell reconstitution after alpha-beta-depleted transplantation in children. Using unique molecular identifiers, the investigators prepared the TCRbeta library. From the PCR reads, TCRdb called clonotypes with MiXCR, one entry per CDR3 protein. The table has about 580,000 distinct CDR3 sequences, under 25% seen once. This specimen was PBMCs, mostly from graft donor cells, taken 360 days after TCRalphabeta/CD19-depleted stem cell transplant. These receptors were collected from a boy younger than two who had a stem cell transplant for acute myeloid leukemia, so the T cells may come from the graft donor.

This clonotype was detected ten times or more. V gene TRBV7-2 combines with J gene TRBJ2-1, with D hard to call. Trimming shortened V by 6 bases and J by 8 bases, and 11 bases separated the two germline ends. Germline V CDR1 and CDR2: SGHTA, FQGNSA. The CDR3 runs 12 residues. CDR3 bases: TGTGCCAGCAGTTACGTTGGGGATGAGCAGTTCTTC. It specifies CASSYVGDEQFF.

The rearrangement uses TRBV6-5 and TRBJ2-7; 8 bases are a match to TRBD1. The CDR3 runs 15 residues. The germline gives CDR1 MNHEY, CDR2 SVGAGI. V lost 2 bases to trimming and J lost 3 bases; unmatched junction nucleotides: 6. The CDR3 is CASSYTGTGNYEQYF. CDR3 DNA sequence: TGTGCCAGCAGTTACACCGGGACAGGAAACTACGAGCAGTACTTC.

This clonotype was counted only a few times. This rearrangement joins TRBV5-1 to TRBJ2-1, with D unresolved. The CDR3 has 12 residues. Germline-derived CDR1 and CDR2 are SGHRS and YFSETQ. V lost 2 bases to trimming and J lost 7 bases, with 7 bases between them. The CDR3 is CASSFEGNEQFF. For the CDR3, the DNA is TGCGCCAGCAGCTTCGAAGGAAATGAGCAGTTCTTC.

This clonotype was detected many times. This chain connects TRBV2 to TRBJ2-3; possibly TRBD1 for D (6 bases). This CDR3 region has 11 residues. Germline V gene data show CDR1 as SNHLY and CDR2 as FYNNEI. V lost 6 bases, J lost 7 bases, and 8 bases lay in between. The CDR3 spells CASSRGYTQYF. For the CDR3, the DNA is TGTGCCAGCAGCAGGGGATATACGCAGTATTTT. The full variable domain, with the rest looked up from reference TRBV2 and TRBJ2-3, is EPEVTQTPSHQVTQMGQEVILRCVPISNHLYFYWYRQILGQKVEFLVSFYNNEISEKSEIFDDQFSVERPDGSNFTLKIRSTKLEDSAMYFCASSRGYTQYFGPGTRLTVL.

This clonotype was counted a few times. CDR3 sequence (DNA): TGCAGTGCTTACAGGGGCCAGACCCAGTACTTC. Translation: CSAYRGQTQYF. V usage is TRBV20-1 and J usage is TRBJ2-5; 7 nucleotides agree with TRBD1. CDR3 size: 11 residues. V lost 5 bases, J lost 6 bases, and 3 bases stayed unmatched. Germline V gene sequence: CDR1 DFQATT, CDR2 SNEGSKA (reference sequence).

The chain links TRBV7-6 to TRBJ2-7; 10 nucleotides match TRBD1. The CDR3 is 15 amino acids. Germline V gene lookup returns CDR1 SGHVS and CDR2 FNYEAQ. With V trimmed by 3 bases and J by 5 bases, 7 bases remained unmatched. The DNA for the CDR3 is TGTGCCAGCAGCTTCTTCGGGACAGGGGAGAACGAGCAGTACTTC. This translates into CASSFFGTGENEQYF.

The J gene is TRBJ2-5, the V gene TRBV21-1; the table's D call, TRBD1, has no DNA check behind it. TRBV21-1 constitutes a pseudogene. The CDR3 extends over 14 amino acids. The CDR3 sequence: CASSKAGAQETQYF. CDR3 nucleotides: TGTGCCAGCAGCAAGGCAGGGGCACAAGAGACCCAGTACTTC.

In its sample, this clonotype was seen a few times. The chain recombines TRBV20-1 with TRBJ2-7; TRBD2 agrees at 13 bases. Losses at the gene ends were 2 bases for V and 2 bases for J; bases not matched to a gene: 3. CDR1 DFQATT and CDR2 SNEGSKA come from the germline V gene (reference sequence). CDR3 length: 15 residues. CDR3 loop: CSARPGTSGAYEQYV. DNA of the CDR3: TGCAGTGCTAGACCCGGGACTAGCGGGGCCTACGAGCAGTACGTC.

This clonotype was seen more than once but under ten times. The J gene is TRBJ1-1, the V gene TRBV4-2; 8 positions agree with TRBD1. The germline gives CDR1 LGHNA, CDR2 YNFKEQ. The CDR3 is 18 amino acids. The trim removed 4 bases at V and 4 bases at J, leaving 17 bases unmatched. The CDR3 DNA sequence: TGTGCCAGCAGCCCAAGATGGGGGACAGGAGGCCGGGGCACTGAAGCTTTCTTT. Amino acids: CASSPRWGTGGRGTEAFF.

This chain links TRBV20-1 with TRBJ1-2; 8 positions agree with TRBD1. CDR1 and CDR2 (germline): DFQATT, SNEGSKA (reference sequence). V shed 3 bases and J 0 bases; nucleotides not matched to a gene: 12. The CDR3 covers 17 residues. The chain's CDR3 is CSASPPTGVGANYGYTF. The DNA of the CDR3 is TGCAGTGCTAGTCCACCGACAGGGGTGGGGGCTAACTATGGCTACACCTTC.

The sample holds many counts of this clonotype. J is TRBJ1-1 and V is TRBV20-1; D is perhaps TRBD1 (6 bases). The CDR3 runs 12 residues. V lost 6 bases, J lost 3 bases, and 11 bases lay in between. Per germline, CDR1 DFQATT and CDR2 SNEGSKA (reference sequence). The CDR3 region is CSARHRDTEAFF. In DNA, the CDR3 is TGCAGTGCGCGTCACAGGGACACTGAAGCTTTCTTT.

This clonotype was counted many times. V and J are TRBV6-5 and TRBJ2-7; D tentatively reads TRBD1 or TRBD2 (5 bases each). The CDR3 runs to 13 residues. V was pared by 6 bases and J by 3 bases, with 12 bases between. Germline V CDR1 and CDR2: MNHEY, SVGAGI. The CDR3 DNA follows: TGTGCCAGCAGCCGGGACGGGGACTACGAGCAGTACTTC. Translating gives CASSRDGDYEQYF.

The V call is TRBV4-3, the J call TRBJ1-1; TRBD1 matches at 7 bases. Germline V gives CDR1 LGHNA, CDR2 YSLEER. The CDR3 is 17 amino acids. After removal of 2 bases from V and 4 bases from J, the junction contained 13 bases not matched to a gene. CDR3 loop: CASSQWMTGREVTEAFF. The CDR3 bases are TGCGCCAGCAGCCAATGGATGACAGGGAGAGAGGTCACTGAAGCTTTCTTT.

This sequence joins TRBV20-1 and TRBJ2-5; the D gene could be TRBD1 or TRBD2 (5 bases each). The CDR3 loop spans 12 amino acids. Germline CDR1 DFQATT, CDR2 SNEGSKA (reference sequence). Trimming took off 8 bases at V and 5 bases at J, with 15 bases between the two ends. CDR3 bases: TGCAGTCCCGCTGGGGGAAGTGAGACCCAGTACTTC. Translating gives CSPAGGSETQYF.

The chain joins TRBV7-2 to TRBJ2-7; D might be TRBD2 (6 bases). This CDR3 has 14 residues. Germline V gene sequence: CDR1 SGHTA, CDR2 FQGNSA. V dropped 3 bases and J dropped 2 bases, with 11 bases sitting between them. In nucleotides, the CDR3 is TGTGCCAGCAGCTTTCTCGGGGGTGCCTACGAGCAGTACTTC. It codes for CASSFLGGAYEQYF.

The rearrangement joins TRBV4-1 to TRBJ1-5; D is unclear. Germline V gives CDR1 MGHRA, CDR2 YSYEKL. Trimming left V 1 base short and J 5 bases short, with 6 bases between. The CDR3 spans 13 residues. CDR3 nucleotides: TGCGCCAGCAGCCAAGTCGTGGATCAGCCCCAGCATTTT. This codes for CASSQVVDQPQHF.

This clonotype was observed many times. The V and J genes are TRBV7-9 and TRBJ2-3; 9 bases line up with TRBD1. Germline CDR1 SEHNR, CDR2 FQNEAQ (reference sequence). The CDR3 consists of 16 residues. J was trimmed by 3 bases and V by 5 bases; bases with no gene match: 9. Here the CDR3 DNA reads TGTGCCAGCAGCCGAACCGGGACAGGGAGGACAGATACGCAGTATTTT. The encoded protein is CASSRTGTGRTDTQYF.

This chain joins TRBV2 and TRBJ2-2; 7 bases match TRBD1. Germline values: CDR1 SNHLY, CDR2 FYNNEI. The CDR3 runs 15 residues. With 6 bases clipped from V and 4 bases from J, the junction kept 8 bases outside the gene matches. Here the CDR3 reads CASRDTGVGTGELFF. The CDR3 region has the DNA TGTGCCAGCAGGGATACAGGGGTTGGCACCGGGGAGCTGTTTTTT.

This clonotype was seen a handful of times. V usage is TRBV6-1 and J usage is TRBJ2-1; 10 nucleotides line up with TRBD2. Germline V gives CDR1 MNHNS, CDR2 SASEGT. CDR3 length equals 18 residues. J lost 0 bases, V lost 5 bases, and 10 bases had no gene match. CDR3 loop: CASSTTLGLAASYNEQFF. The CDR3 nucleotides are TGTGCCAGCAGTACCACCTTAGGACTAGCGGCCTCCTACAATGAGCAGTTCTTC.

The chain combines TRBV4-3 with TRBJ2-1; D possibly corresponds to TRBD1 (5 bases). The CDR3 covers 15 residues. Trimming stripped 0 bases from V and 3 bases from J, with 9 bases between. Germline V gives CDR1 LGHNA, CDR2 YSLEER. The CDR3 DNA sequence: TGCGCCAGCAGCCAAGAAGGACAATTCTACAATGAGCAGTTCTTC. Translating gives CASSQEGQFYNEQFF.

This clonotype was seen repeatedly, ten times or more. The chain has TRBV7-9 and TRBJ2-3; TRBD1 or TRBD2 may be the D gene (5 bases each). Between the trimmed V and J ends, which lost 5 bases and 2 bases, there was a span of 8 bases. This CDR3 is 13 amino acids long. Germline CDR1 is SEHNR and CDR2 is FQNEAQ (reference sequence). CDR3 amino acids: CASSRGTTDTQYF. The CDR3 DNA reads TGTGCCAGCAGCAGAGGGACCACAGATACGCAGTATTTT.

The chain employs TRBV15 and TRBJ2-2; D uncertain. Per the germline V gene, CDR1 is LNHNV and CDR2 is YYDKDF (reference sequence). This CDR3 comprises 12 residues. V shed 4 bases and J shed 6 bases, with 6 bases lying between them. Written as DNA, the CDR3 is TGTGCCACCAGCAACTTTCCCGGGGAGCTGTTTTTT. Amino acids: CATSNFPGELFF. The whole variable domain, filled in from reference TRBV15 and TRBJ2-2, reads DAMVIQNPRYQVTQFGKPVTLSCSQTLNHNVMYWYQQKSSQAPKLLFHYYDKDFNNEADTPDNFQSRRPNTSFCFLDIRSPGLGDTAMYLCATSNFPGELFFGEGSRLTVL.